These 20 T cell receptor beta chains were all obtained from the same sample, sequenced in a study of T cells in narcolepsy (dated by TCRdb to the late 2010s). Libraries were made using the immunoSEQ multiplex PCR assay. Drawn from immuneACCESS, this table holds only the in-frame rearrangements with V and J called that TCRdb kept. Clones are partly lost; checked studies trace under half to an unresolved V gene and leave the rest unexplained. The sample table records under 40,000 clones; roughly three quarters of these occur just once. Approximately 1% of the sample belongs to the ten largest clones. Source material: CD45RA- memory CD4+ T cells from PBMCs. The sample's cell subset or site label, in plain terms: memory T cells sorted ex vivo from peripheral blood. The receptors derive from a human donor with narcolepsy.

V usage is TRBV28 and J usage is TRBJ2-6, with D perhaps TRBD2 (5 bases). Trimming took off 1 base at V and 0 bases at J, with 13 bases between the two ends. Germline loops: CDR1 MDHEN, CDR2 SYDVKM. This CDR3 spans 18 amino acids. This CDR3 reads CASSLYRGSLSGANVLTF. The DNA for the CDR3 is TGTGCCAGCAGTTTATACCGGGGATCCCTCTCTGGGGCCAACGTCCTGACTTTC. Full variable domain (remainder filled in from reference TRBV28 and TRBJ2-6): DVKVTQSSRYLVKRTGEKVFLECVQDMDHENMFWYRQDPGLGLRLIYFSYDVKMKEKGDIPEGYSVSREKKERFSLILESASTNQTSMYLCASSLYRGSLSGANVLTFGAGSRLTVL.

The CDR3 loop reads CASSLLAGMVGELFF. The CDR3 DNA reads as TGTGCCAGTAGTCTTCTAGCGGGAATGGTCGGGGAGCTGTTTTTT. This chain connects TRBV19 to TRBJ2-2; the match to TRBD2 covers 9 bases. The CDR3 extends over 15 amino acids. CDR1 and CDR2 from the germline V gene are LNHDA and SQIVND (reference sequence). V dropped 5 bases and J dropped 7; count of bases not matched to a gene: 8.

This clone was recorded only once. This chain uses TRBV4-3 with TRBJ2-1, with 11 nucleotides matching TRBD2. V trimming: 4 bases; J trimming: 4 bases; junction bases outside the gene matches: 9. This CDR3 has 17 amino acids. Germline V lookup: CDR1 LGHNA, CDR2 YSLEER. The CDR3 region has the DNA TGCGCCAGCAGCCTACATTCCGGGACTAGCGGATACAATGAGCAGTTCTTC. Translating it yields CASSLHSGTSGYNEQFF.

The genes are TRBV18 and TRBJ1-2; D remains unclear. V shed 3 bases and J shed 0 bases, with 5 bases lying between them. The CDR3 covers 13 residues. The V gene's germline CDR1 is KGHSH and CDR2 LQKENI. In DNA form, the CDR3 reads TGTGCCAGCTCACCGGATCCTAACTATGGCTACACCTTC. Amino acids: CASSPDPNYGYTF.

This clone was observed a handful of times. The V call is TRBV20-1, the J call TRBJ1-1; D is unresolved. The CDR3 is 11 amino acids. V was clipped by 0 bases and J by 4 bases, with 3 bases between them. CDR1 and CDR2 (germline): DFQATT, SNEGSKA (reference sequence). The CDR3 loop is CSARESTEAFF. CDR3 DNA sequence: TGCAGTGCTAGAGAGTCCACTGAAGCTTTCTTT.

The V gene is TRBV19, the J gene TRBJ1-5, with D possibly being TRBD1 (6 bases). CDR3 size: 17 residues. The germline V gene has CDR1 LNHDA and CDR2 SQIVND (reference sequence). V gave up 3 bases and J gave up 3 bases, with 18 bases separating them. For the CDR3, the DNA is TGTGCCAGTAGTATTATAGGGGGGCGTATGGTCAATCAGCCCCAGCATTTT. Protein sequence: CASSIIGGRMVNQPQHF. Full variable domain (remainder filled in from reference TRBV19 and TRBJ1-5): DGGITQSPKYLFRKEGQNVTLSCEQNLNHDAMYWYRQDPGQGLRLIYYSQIVNDFQKGDIAEGYSVSREKKESFPLTVTSAQKNPTAFYLCASSIIGGRMVNQPQHFGDGTRLSIL.

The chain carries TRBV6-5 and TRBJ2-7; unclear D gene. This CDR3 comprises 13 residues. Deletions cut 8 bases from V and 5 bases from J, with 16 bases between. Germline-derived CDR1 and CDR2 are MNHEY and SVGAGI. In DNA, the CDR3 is TGTGCCAGCTCCCGACCCCGGGCAAACGAGCAGTACTTC. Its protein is CASSRPRANEQYF.

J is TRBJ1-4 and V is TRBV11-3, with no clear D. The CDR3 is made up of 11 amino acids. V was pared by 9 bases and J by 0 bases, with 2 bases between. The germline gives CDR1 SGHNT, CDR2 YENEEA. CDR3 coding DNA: TGTGCCAGTACAACTAATGAAAAACTGTTTTTT. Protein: CASTTNEKLFF.

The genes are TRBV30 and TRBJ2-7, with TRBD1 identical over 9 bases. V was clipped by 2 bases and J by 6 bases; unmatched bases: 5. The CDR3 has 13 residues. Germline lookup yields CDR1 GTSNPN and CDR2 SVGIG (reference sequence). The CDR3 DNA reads TGTGCCTGGAGTACGGACAGGGGTTCCGAGCAGTACTTC. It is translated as CAWSTDRGSEQYF.

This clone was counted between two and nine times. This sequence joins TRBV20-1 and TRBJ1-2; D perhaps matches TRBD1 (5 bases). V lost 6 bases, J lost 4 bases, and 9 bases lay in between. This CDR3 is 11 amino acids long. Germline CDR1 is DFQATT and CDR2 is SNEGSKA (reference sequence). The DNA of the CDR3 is TGCAGTGCCCGGGACCTCTATGGCTACACCTTC. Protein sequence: CSARDLYGYTF.

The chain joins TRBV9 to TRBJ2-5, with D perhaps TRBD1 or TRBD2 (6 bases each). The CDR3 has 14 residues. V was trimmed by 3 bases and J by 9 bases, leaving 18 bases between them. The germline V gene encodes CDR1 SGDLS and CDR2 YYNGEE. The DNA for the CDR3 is TGTGCCAGCAGCGAGGACAGTGGGACGGGGGCCCAGTACTTC. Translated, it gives CASSEDSGTGAQYF.

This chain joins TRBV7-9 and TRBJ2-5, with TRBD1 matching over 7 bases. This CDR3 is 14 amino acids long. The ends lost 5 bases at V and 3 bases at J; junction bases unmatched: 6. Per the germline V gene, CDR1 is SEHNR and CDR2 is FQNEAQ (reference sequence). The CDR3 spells CASSVTGNEETQYF. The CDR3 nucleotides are TGTGCCAGCAGCGTGACAGGGAATGAAGAGACCCAGTACTTC. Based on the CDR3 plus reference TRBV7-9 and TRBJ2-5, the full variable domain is DTGVSQNPRHKITKRGQNVTFRCDPISEHNRLYWYRQTLGQGPEFLTYFQNEAQLEKSRLLSDRFSAERPKGSFSTLEIQRTEQGDSAMYLCASSVTGNEETQYFGPGTRLLVL.

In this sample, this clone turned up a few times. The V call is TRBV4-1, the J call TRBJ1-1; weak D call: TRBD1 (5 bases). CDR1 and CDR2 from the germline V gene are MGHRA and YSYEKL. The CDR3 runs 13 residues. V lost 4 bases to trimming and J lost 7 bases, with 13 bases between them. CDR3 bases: TGCGCCAGCAGCCTCCAGGGTTGGGTTGAAGCTTTCTTT. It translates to CASSLQGWVEAFF.

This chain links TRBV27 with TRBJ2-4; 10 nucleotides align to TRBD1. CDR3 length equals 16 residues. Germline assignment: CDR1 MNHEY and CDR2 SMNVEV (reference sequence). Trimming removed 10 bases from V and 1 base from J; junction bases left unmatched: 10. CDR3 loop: CATNPGQGWAKNIQYF. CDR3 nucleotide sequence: TGTGCCACCAATCCGGGACAGGGGTGGGCCAAAAACATTCAGTACTTC.

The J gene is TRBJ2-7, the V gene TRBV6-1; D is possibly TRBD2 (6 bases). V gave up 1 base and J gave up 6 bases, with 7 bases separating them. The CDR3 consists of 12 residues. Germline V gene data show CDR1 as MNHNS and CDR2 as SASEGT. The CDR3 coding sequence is TGTGCCAGCAGTGAAGTGGGGGGCGAGCAGTACTTC. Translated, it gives CASSEVGGEQYF.

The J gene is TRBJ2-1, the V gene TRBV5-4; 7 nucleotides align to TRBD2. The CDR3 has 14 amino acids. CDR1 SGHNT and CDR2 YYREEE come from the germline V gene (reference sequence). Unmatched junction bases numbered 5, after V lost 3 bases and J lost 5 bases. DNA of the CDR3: TGTGCCAGCAGCTGGGGGGGAGGAAACAATGAGCAGTTCTTC. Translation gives CASSWGGGNNEQFF.

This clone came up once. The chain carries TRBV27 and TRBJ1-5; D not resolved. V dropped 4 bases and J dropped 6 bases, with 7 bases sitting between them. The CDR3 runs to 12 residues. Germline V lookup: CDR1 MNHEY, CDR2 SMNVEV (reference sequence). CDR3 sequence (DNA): TGTGCCAGCAGTTCGGGAGGTCAGCCCCAGCATTTT. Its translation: CASSSGGQPQHF.

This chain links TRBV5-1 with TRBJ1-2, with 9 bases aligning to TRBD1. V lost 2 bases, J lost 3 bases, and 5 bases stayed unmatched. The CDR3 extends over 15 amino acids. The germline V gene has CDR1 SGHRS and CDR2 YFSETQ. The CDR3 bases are TGCGCCAGCAGCTTTGAGGGACAGGGCTACTATGGCTACACCTTC. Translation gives CASSFEGQGYYGYTF.

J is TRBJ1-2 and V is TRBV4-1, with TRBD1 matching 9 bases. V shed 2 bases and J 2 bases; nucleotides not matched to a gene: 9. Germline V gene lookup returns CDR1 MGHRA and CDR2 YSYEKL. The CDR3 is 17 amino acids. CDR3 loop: CASSQLAKGQGNYGYTF. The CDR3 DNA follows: TGCGCCAGCAGCCAACTAGCAAAGGGACAGGGAAACTATGGCTACACCTTC.

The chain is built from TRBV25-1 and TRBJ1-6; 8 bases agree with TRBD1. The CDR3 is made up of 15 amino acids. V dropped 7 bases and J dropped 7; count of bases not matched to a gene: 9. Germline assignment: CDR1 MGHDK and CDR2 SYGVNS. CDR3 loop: CASTETDRVNSPLHF. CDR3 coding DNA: TGTGCCAGCACCGAAACGGACAGGGTGAATTCACCCCTCCACTTT.